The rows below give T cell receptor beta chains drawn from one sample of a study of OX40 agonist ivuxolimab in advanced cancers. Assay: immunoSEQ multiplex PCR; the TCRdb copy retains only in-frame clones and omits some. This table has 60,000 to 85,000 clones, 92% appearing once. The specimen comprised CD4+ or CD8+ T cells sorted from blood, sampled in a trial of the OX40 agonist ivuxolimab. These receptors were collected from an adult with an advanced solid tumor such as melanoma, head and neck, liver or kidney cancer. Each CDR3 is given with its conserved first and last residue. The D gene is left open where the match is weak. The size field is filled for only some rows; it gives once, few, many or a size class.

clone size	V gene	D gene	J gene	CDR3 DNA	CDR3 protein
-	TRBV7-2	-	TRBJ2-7	TGTGCCAGCAGCGACGATCGATCCTACGAGCAGTACTTC	CASSDDRSYEQYF
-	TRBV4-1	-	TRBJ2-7	TGCGCCAGCAGGTTTACCCAACAGGGCTCCTACGAGCAGTACTTC	CASRFTQQGSYEQYF
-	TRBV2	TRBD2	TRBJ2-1	TGTGCCAGCCGAGTAGCGGGGGGGTACAATGAGCAGTTCTTC	CASRVAGGYNEQFF
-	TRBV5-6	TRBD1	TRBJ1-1	TGTGCCAGCAGCTGGGACAGTGAGAACACTGAAGCTTTCTTT	CASSWDSENTEAFF
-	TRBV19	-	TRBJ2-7	TGTGCCAGTAGTATCGGAGGGGGCAGCTCCTACGAGCAGTACTTC	CASSIGGGSSYEQYF
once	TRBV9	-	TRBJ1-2	TGTGCCAGCAGCGTACGGGCAGATAACAACTATGGCTACACCTTC	CASSVRADNNYGYTF
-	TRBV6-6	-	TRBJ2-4	TGTGCCAGCAGTTACGCAGAAATAGCCAAAAACATTCAGTACTTC	CASSYAEIAKNIQYF
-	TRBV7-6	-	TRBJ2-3	TGTGCCAGCAGCTTTAACGTCGAGAACACAGATACGCAGTATTTT	CASSFNVENTDTQYF
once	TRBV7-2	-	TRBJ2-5	TGTGCCAGCAGCTCTTGGGCCTCGGGCAGGGAGACCCAGTACTTC	CASSSWASGRETQYF
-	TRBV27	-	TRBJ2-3	TGTGCCAGCAGGTCCGAAGGGCGGGGCCAAGATACGCAGTATTTT	CASRSEGRGQDTQYF
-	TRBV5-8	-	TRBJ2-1	TGTGCCAGCAGCGTAGGACTGGGGCTGGGTGAGCAGTTCTTC	CASSVGLGLGEQFF
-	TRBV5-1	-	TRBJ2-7	TGCGCCAGCAGCTTGGGCCCCACGGACGGGTCCTACGAGCAGTACTTC	CASSLGPTDGSYEQYF
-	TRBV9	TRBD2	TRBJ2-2	TGTGCCAGCAGCCCCCCAGGCCTAGCGGGTACCGGGGAGCTGTTTTTT	CASSPPGLAGTGELFF
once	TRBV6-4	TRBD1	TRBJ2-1	TGTGCCAGCAGTGCATCCCCGGGACAGGGGAGTGAGCAGTTCTTC	CASSASPGQGSEQFF
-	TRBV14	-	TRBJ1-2	TGTGCCAGCAGCCCTGGACTTCTCTATGGCTACACCTTC	CASSPGLLYGYTF
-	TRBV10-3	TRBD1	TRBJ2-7	TGTGCCATCAGTTTGGGACAGCTGTACGAGCAGTACTTC	CAISLGQLYEQYF
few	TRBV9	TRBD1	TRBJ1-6	TGTGCCAGCAGCGCCGGGGACAGCTCCAATAATTCACCCCTCCACTTT	CASSAGDSSNNSPLHF
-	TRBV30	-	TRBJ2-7	TGTGCCTGGAATGAGCTCGACGGGGAGTCCTACGAGCAGTACTTC	CAWNELDGESYEQYF